This TCR beta chain was identified during a study of PD-1 blockade in classical Hodgkin lymphoma. Study-wide context: Intravenous delivery of nivolumab at 3 mg/kg to patients occurred every 2 weeks.

Clones were read by immunoSEQ multiplex PCR, and TCRdb kept only the in-frame ones, dropping some. The data contain 66,000 or so clones, 71% of them singletons. A word on this clone: Its antigen is unknown.

The CDR3 is 11 amino acids. Germline CDR1 GTSNPN, CDR2 SVGIG (reference sequence). V was shortened by 4 bases and J by 7 bases, with 10 bases between the two germline ends. Each and every patient relapsed after autologous stem cell transplantation, and patients got differing brentuximab vedotin exposure. Study-level points and caveats: While CD8+ TCR diversity did not rise significantly by C4D1, CD4+ TCR diversity did. Partial responders and progressors had significantly lower baseline TCR diversity. As was reported, newly diagnosed patients showed lower baseline TCR diversity than healthy donors did.

Here the sequenced sample was peripheral blood mononuclear cells (PBMCs), taken before the second cycle of nivolumab. The chain employs TRBV30 and TRBJ1-1; D not resolved. The TCR comes from a human donor with classical Hodgkin lymphoma. The CDR3 sequence is CAWILGIEAFF. The CDR3 nucleotides read TGTGCCTGGATTTTAGGGATTGAAGCTTTCTTT.